The source of this TCR beta chain is a study of shared clonotypes between healthy human individuals. Points from the study as a whole: Among donors, clonotype sharing was expected to be affected by sequencing depth.

This clone was seen only once. What it binds is unknown. The donors, all of them Caucasian adults, lived in Nashville, Tennessee. The germline V gene encodes CDR1 MNHEY and CDR2 SVGAGI. The germline V and J ends were trimmed by 6 bases and 3 bases, with 11 bases remaining between them. This CDR3 comprises 13 residues. Method: immunoSEQ multiplex PCR; TCRdb's copy keeps in-frame clones and lacks some. The table has some 1 million clones, approximately 68% seen once. The TCR originated in a man aged 18 to 30 in good health. Sample: memory CD4+ T cells sorted from blood. Subset given: CD45RA-negative fraction. This sequence joins TRBV6-5 and TRBJ2-5; a possible D gene is TRBD1 (6 bases). The CDR3 sequence: CASRAAGEETQYF. The CDR3 coding sequence is TGTGCCAGCAGAGCCGCAGGGGAAGAGACCCAGTACTTC.